A single sample is the source of the 29 T cell receptor beta chains below, sequenced in a study of blood T cell repertoires in COVID-19. TCRdb's table, derived via immunoSEQ multiplex PCR, lists solely in-frame clones and lacks some. This sample yields around 400,000 clones, of which around 87% are seen a single time; about 2.1% belongs to the top ten. Sequencing input: peripheral blood. These receptors were taken from a woman aged 55-75 years with COVID-19, enrolled during active disease.

The CDR3 region is CASSPPLSPGGKGEKLFF. In nucleotides, the CDR3 is TGTGCCAGCTCACCACCTCTGAGTCCGGGGGGCAAAGGTGAAAAACTGTTTTTT. The chain is built from TRBV18 and TRBJ1-4, with D possibly TRBD1 on 6 matching bases. This CDR3 contains 18 residues. V was trimmed by 0 bases and J by 7 bases, leaving 21 bases between them. Germline CDR1 reads KGHSH; CDR2 reads LQKENI.

V usage is TRBV7-2 and J usage is TRBJ1-3; TRBD1 aligns across 7 bases. Germline V gene lookup returns CDR1 SGHTA and CDR2 FQGNSA. Trimming cost V 4 bases and J 3 bases; bases outside gene matches: 3. The CDR3 spans 14 residues. CDR3 residues: CASSSQGYGNTIYF. DNA of the CDR3: TGTGCCAGCAGCTCACAGGGGTATGGAAACACCATATATTTT.

CDR3 sequence reads: CATSRVRDTEAFF. The DNA of the CDR3 is TGTGCCACCAGCAGAGTGAGGGACACTGAAGCTTTCTTT. J is TRBJ1-1 and V is TRBV15, with D hard to call. Trimming took off 1 base at V and 3 bases at J, with 6 bases between the two ends. Germline V gene sequence: CDR1 LNHNV, CDR2 YYDKDF (reference sequence). The CDR3 has 13 residues. Full variable domain (remainder filled in from reference TRBV15 and TRBJ1-1): DAMVIQNPRYQVTQFGKPVTLSCSQTLNHNVMYWYQQKSSQAPKLLFHYYDKDFNNEADTPDNFQSRRPNTSFCFLDIRSPGLGDTAMYLCATSRVRDTEAFFGQGTRLTVV.

The chain recombines TRBV24-1 with TRBJ2-3; TRBD1 might be the D (5 bases). Trimming cost V 1 base and J 5 bases, with 12 bases left between them. This CDR3 has 15 amino acids. Germline CDR1 is KGHDR and CDR2 is SFDVKD. The CDR3 protein is CATSDFTGGGDTQYF. CDR3 DNA sequence: TGTGCCACCAGTGATTTTACAGGCGGTGGAGATACGCAGTATTTT.

The chain is built from TRBV3-1 (or the pseudogene TRBV3-2) and TRBJ1-5; D unclear. Germline CDR1 LGHDT, CDR2 YNNKEL (reference sequence). V was trimmed by 5 bases and J by 3 bases, leaving 14 bases between them. This CDR3 contains 15 residues. The CDR3 sequence is CASSGGAGANQPQHF. CDR3 bases: TGTGCCAGCAGCGGAGGTGCAGGTGCCAATCAGCCCCAGCATTTT.

The rearrangement links TRBV19 to TRBJ1-2; 7 bases align to TRBD1. Trimming cost V 3 bases and J 9 bases; bases outside gene matches: 7. There are 13 residues in the CDR3. The germline CDR1 and CDR2 sequences are LNHDA and SQIVND (reference sequence). CDR3: CASSIVGGERYTF. The CDR3 coding sequence is TGTGCCAGTAGTATTGTAGGGGGCGAGCGCTACACCTTC.

This chain joins TRBV29-1 and TRBJ2-2; 13 nucleotides match TRBD2. This CDR3 contains 18 residues. CDR1 and CDR2 from the germline V gene are SQVTM and ANQGSEA. V gave up 6 bases and J gave up 1 base; unmatched junction bases: 11. CDR3 in DNA: TGCAGCGTAGCTAGCCCGGGACTAGCGGGGATGAACACCGGGGAGCTGTTTTTT. It encodes CSVASPGLAGMNTGELFF.

The chain links TRBV5-1 to TRBJ1-2; 7 bases agree with TRBD1. The CDR3 loop spans 13 amino acids. CDR1 is SGHRS and CDR2 is YFSETQ in the germline V gene. V lost 2 bases, J lost 6 bases, and 4 bases stayed unmatched. The CDR3 bases are TGCGCCAGCAGCTTACTAGGGGGCAATGGCTACACCTTC. Translating gives CASSLLGGNGYTF.

The rearrangement links TRBV7-2 to TRBJ1-3; D perhaps matches TRBD1 (6 bases). The V and J ends lost 5 bases and 4 bases respectively, with 27 bases between them. Germline assignment: CDR1 SGHTA and CDR2 FQGNSA. The CDR3 runs to 19 residues. The CDR3 loop reads CASSETGRPTGKFGNTIYF. CDR3 DNA sequence: TGTGCCAGCAGCGAAACCGGGCGGCCAACAGGGAAGTTCGGAAACACCATATATTTT.

The genes are TRBV5-6 and TRBJ2-7; D not resolved. Trimming stripped 4 bases from V and 0 bases from J, with 5 bases between. The CDR3 has 12 residues. Germline assignment: CDR1 SGHDT and CDR2 YYEEEE. The DNA of the CDR3 is TGTGCCAGCAGCCATAGCTCCTACGAGCAGTACTTC. Translation gives CASSHSSYEQYF. Full variable domain (remainder filled in from reference TRBV5-6 and TRBJ2-7): DAGVTQSPTHLIKTRGQQVTLRCSPKSGHDTVSWYQQALGQGPQFIFQYYEEEERQRGNFPDRFSGHQFPNYSSELNVNALLLGDSALYLCASSHSSYEQYFGPGTRLTVT.

V is TRBV30 and J is TRBJ1-2; 7 bases map to TRBD1. V lost 0 bases and J lost 7; bases outside the gene matches: 5. The CDR3 sequence is 13 residues long. The germline V gene has CDR1 GTSNPN and CDR2 SVGIG (reference sequence). The CDR3 coding sequence is TGTGCCTGGAGTGTACAGGGGCTGGGTGGCTACACCTTC. Amino acid sequence: CAWSVQGLGGYTF.

The V call is TRBV25-1, the J call TRBJ1-2; no definite D call. The V gene's germline CDR1 is MGHDK and CDR2 SYGVNS. V was cut by 5 bases and J by 4 bases, with 11 bases left in between. The CDR3 runs to 13 residues. The CDR3 region has the DNA TGTGCCAGCAGTCATCCGGGGATCTATGGCTACACCTTC. It specifies CASSHPGIYGYTF.

This clone was recorded only once. The rearrangement uses TRBV6-5 and TRBJ1-5; D perhaps matches TRBD1 (6 bases). The germline CDR1 and CDR2 sequences are MNHEY and SVGAGI. The CDR3 is made up of 15 amino acids. Trimming removed 6 bases at V and 0 bases at J, with 12 bases between. In nucleotides, the CDR3 is TGTGCCAGCAGCCGCGGACAGTATAGCAATCAGCCCCAGCATTTT. Residues: CASSRGQYSNQPQHF.

The rearrangement links TRBV6-5 to TRBJ2-5; D ambiguous. This CDR3 region has 13 residues. V lost 2 bases and J 7 bases, leaving 11 bases between the germline ends. Germline values: CDR1 MNHEY, CDR2 SVGAGI. This chain's CDR3 is CASSYDDIRTQYF. The CDR3 nucleotides are TGTGCCAGCAGTTACGATGATATCAGGACCCAGTACTTC.

The gene calls are TRBV7-2 and TRBJ1-1; possibly TRBD1 for D (6 bases). This CDR3 has 15 residues. Germline CDR1 and CDR2: SGHTA and FQGNSA. The V end was cut by 8 bases, the J end by 6 bases, with 22 bases between. Written as DNA, the CDR3 is TGTGCCAGCTGCTCTTATGGGGGGGGCATGTCTGAAGCTTTCTTT. Translating it yields CASCSYGGGMSEAFF.

In its sample, this clone was seen once. This rearrangement joins TRBV7-2 to TRBJ1-6; D is undetermined. The CDR3 has 16 amino acids. Trimming stripped 1 base from V and 7 bases from J, with 14 bases between. The germline V gene has CDR1 SGHTA and CDR2 FQGNSA. The CDR3 region is CASSLGRTLRNSPLHF. As DNA, the CDR3 is TGTGCCAGCAGCTTAGGGAGGACGCTCCGGAATTCACCCCTCCACTTT. Variable domain in full (rest from reference TRBV7-2 and TRBJ1-6): GAGVSQSPSNKVTEKGKDVELRCDPISGHTALYWYRQSLGQGLEFLIYFQGNSAPDKSGLPSDRFSAERTGGSVSTLTIQRTQQEDSAVYLCASSLGRTLRNSPLHFGNGTRLTVT.

About this clone: In the same sample, other DNA sequences code for this CDR3. The chain links TRBV2 to TRBJ2-3; possible D gene TRBD2, 6 bases. This CDR3 comprises 13 residues. Germline CDR1 SNHLY, CDR2 FYNNEI. V was clipped by 8 bases and J by 1 base, with 10 bases between them. The CDR3 loop is CASFGGGTDTQYF. The CDR3 DNA is TGTGCCAGCTTCGGGGGAGGCACAGATACGCAGTATTTT.

The V gene is TRBV15, the J gene TRBJ2-1, with 8 bases fitting TRBD2. The CDR3 contains 15 residues. Unmatched junction bases numbered 8, after V lost 4 bases and J lost 6 bases. The V gene's germline CDR1 is LNHNV and CDR2 YYDKDF (reference sequence). The CDR3, as DNA: TGTGCCACCAGCAAAGCGGGGGCCTGGAGCAATGAGCAGTTCTTC. Its protein is CATSKAGAWSNEQFF.

The rearrangement links TRBV13 to TRBJ1-2; 7 nucleotides align to TRBD1. This CDR3 comprises 16 residues. Looked up from germline, CDR1 is PRHDT and CDR2 is FYEKMQ (reference sequence). Germline trimming cut 0 bases from V and 4 bases from J; bases unmatched to any gene: 8. This CDR3 reads CASSLGRDSGAYGYTF. The CDR3 DNA reads as TGTGCCAGCAGCTTAGGACGGGACAGTGGCGCCTATGGCTACACCTTC. Variable domain in full (rest from reference TRBV13 and TRBJ1-2): AAGVIQSPRHLIKEKRETATLKCYPIPRHDTVYWYQQGPGQDPQFLISFYEKMQSDKGSIPDRFSAQQFSDYHSELNMSSLELGDSALYFCASSLGRDSGAYGYTFGSGTRLTVV.

The V call is TRBV5-1, the J call TRBJ2-4; TRBD1 agrees at 8 bases. The V and J ends lost 3 bases and 6 bases, in that order; junction bases with no gene match: 8. From germline, CDR1 is SGHRS and CDR2 YFSETQ. The CDR3 extends over 15 amino acids. The CDR3 DNA is TGCGCCAGCAGCTACCTCCCAGGACAGGGAAACATTCAGTACTTC. Protein sequence: CASSYLPGQGNIQYF. Together with reference TRBV5-1 and TRBJ2-4, the CDR3 gives the full variable domain: KAGVTQTPRYLIKTRGQQVTLSCSPISGHRSVSWYQQTPGQGLQFLFEYFSETQRNKGNFPGRFSGRQFSNSRSEMNVSTLELGDSALYLCASSYLPGQGNIQYFGAGTRLSVL.

The chain is built from TRBV5-1 and TRBJ1-2; TRBD1 aligns across 9 bases. The CDR3 has 15 residues. The ends lost 4 bases at V and 2 bases at J; junction bases unmatched: 6. Looked up from germline, CDR1 is SGHRS and CDR2 is YFSETQ. The CDR3 loop is CASSKRTGANYGYTF. DNA for the CDR3: TGCGCCAGCAGCAAGCGGACAGGGGCCAACTATGGCTACACCTTC. Complete variable domain (other parts from reference TRBV5-1 and TRBJ1-2): KAGVTQTPRYLIKTRGQQVTLSCSPISGHRSVSWYQQTPGQGLQFLFEYFSETQRNKGNFPGRFSGRQFSNSRSEMNVSTLELGDSALYLCASSKRTGANYGYTFGSGTRLTVV.

This chain joins TRBV29-1 and TRBJ2-7; the D is unclear. The CDR3 has 12 amino acids. Germline assignment: CDR1 SQVTM and CDR2 ANQGSEA. V was shortened by 3 bases and J by 2 bases, with 8 bases between the two germline ends. CDR3 sequence reads: CSVDIGPYEQYF. The CDR3 coding sequence is TGCAGCGTTGATATTGGGCCCTACGAGCAGTACTTC.

The chain links TRBV14 to TRBJ1-2, with 8 nucleotides matching TRBD1. V lost 4 bases to trimming and J lost 6 bases; unmatched junction nucleotides: 16. The CDR3 totals 17 residues. Germline lookup yields CDR1 SGHDN and CDR2 FVKESK. CDR3 bases: TGTGCCAGCAGCCTGTGGACAGGGAATTTTTTGGGAAATGGCTACACCTTC. Translation gives CASSLWTGNFLGNGYTF. Looking up the rest from reference TRBV14 and TRBJ1-2 gives the full variable domain: EAGVTQFPSHSVIEKGQTVTLRCDPISGHDNLYWYRRVMGKEIKFLLHFVKESKQDESGMPNNRFLAERTGGTYSTLKVQPAELEDSGVYFCASSLWTGNFLGNGYTFGSGTRLTVV.

The gene calls are TRBV19 and TRBJ1-6; D gene ambiguous. Trimming took 2 bases from V and 7 from J, leaving 15 bases between them. CDR3 length: 16 residues. Germline CDR1 LNHDA, CDR2 SQIVND (reference sequence). CDR3 DNA sequence: TGTGCCAGTAGTATAATCGGCAGGCTATCAAATTCACCCCTCCACTTT. Protein product: CASSIIGRLSNSPLHF.

The chain is built from TRBV5-1 and TRBJ2-3; 8 bases agree with TRBD2. The length of the CDR3 is 16 residues. Germline CDR1 reads SGHRS; CDR2 reads YFSETQ. V dropped 2 bases and J dropped 4; count of bases not matched to a gene: 9. The CDR3 DNA reads as TGCGCCAGCAGCTTCTGGACTAGCCCCCGTGCAGATACGCAGTATTTT. Translation: CASSFWTSPRADTQYF. Full variable domain (remainder filled in from reference TRBV5-1 and TRBJ2-3): KAGVTQTPRYLIKTRGQQVTLSCSPISGHRSVSWYQQTPGQGLQFLFEYFSETQRNKGNFPGRFSGRQFSNSRSEMNVSTLELGDSALYLCASSFWTSPRADTQYFGPGTRLTVL.

The V and J genes are TRBV7-2 and TRBJ2-1; 7 bases agree with TRBD2. This CDR3 is 15 amino acids long. With 3 bases clipped from V and 6 bases from J, the junction kept 8 bases outside the gene matches. Germline V gene sequence: CDR1 SGHTA, CDR2 FQGNSA. CDR3 protein: CASSFPQPGGNEQFF. CDR3 coding DNA: TGTGCCAGCAGCTTCCCTCAACCGGGGGGCAATGAGCAGTTCTTC.

Only a few counts were recorded for this clone. The V gene is TRBV19, the J gene TRBJ1-5, with D unresolved. CDR1 is LNHDA, CDR2 SQIVND, per germline (reference sequence). CDR3 length: 14 amino acids. Deletions cut 3 bases from V and 1 base from J, with 7 bases between. The CDR3 DNA follows: TGTGCCAGTAGTATCCCTCAGAGCAATCAGCCCCAGCATTTT. This gives the protein CASSIPQSNQPQHF.

This sequence joins TRBV14 and TRBJ2-7; perhaps TRBD2 as D (5 bases). In germline, CDR1 is SGHDN, CDR2 FVKESK. CDR3 length equals 14 residues. Trimming cost V 3 bases and J 3 bases, with 12 bases left between them. This CDR3 reads CASSQEVAFYEQYF. DNA of the CDR3: TGTGCCAGCAGCCAGGAGGTAGCATTCTACGAGCAGTACTTC.

The V call is TRBV28, the J call TRBJ2-7, with 8 bases lining up with TRBD1. The J segment lost 3 bases and the V segment lost 10 bases, leaving 11 bases of the junction unmatched. CDR1 and CDR2 from the germline V gene are MDHEN and SYDVKM. This CDR3 is built from 14 residues. The CDR3: CATQTGTGFYEQYF. CDR3 nucleotide sequence: TGTGCCACACAAACCGGGACAGGATTCTACGAGCAGTACTTC.